The 29 T cell receptor beta chains below were found in one sample sequenced in a study of beta chain features in type 1 diabetes. Expressed TCRB transcripts were sequenced because the entire RNA isolate underwent reverse transcription. The data were produced by immunoSEQ multiplex PCR, yet TCRdb's version contains in-frame clones alone and is incomplete. The sample gives over 100,000 clones, about 40% of which show up once; more than 0.06% is in the top ten. The sample taken for sequencing was stem cell memory CD4+ T cells from blood. The receptors here all came from a woman aged 18-29 years in good health.

J is TRBJ2-1 and V is TRBV5-1, with TRBD2 identical over 9 bases. The germline V gene has CDR1 SGHRS and CDR2 YFSETQ. Germline trimming cut 6 bases from V and 1 base from J; bases unmatched to any gene: 5. This CDR3 contains 15 residues. The CDR3: CASIMTSGSYNEQFF. The CDR3 DNA reads TGCGCCAGCATAATGACTAGCGGTTCCTACAATGAGCAGTTCTTC.

The chain combines TRBV6-6 with TRBJ2-7, with 10 nucleotides matching TRBD1. The J segment lost 4 bases and the V segment lost 0 bases, leaving 3 bases of the junction unmatched. CDR1 and CDR2 (germline): MNHNY, SVGAGI (reference sequence). CDR3 length: 15 residues. The CDR3 spells CASSYSGGQGYEQYF. DNA for the CDR3: TGTGCCAGCAGTTACTCGGGGGGACAGGGGTACGAGCAGTACTTC.

In this sample, this clone turned up a few times. This chain links TRBV4-3 with TRBJ2-5; the D is unclear. The V end was cut by 0 bases, the J end by 7 bases, with 15 bases between. From germline, CDR1 is LGHNA and CDR2 YSLEER. The CDR3 has 15 residues. In nucleotides, the CDR3 is TGCGCCAGCAGCCAAGATCAACCGTTCGGTGGGACCCAGTACTTC. Residues: CASSQDQPFGGTQYF.

Regarding this clone: The junction shows a germline mismatch at one end, possibly a read error. The V and J genes are TRBV29-1 and TRBJ2-7; tentative D call: TRBD2 (5 bases). The CDR3 sequence is 13 residues long. Germline assignment: CDR1 SQVTM and CDR2 ANQGSEA. This CDR3 is CSAASTAAGSRFF. The CDR3 coding sequence is TGCAGCGCCGCCAGTACGGCGGCGGGTAGTCGATTCTTC.

This chain connects TRBV15 to TRBJ2-2, with a weak D call TRBD2 (6 bases). CDR3 length: 13 amino acids. CDR1 LNHNV and CDR2 YYDKDF come from the germline V gene (reference sequence). The V end was cut by 5 bases, the J end by 6 bases, with 10 bases between. CDR3 region: CATSQEGAGELFF. In DNA form, the CDR3 reads TGTGCCACCAGCCAGGAGGGAGCCGGGGAGCTGTTTTTT.

This clone was seen a few times. The chain couples TRBV6-5 to TRBJ2-7; TRBD1 aligns across 7 bases. Per germline, CDR1 MNHEY and CDR2 SVGAGI. With V trimmed by 8 bases and J by 4 bases, 8 bases remained unmatched. The CDR3 is 13 amino acids. CDR3 DNA sequence: TGTGCCAGCGCAAGCCGACAGGGTTACGAGCAGTACTTC. Residues: CASASRQGYEQYF.

The chain joins TRBV7-9 to TRBJ2-3, with D perhaps matching TRBD2 (5 bases). The CDR3 totals 12 residues. V was cut by 2 bases and J by 6 bases, with 6 bases left in between. CDR1 is SEHNR, CDR2 FQNEAQ, per germline (reference sequence). CDR3 in amino acids: CASSLTGDTQYF. CDR3 coding DNA: TGTGCCAGCAGCTTAACGGGGGATACGCAGTATTTT.

This clone appeared a few times. This sequence joins TRBV14 and TRBJ1-2, with D perhaps TRBD1 (5 bases). CDR3 length: 13 amino acids. CDR1 is SGHDN, CDR2 FVKESK, per germline. The V gene lost 6 bases and the J gene lost 7 bases, with 15 bases spanning the gap. The DNA for the CDR3 is TGTGCCAGCAGAAAACGGGGGGAACGTGGCTACACCTTC. It codes for CASRKRGERGYTF.

V usage is TRBV15 and J usage is TRBJ1-5; the match to TRBD1 covers 7 bases. Trimming removed 3 bases from V and 2 bases from J; junction bases left unmatched: 7. There are 16 residues in the CDR3. From germline, CDR1 is LNHNV and CDR2 YYDKDF (reference sequence). The DNA for the CDR3 is TGTGCCACCAGCAGGGGGACAGCCTGGGGCAATCAGCCCCAGCATTTT. As protein: CATSRGTAWGNQPQHF.

J is TRBJ2-1 and V is TRBV5-1; 13 nucleotides line up with TRBD2. Unmatched junction bases numbered 6, after V lost 4 bases and J lost 5 bases. CDR3 length equals 16 residues. In germline, CDR1 is SGHRS, CDR2 YFSETQ. The CDR3 coding sequence is TGCGCCAGCAGCCCCCGGGGACTAGCGGGAAACAATGAGCAGTTCTTC. Its translation is CASSPRGLAGNNEQFF.

The chain employs TRBV5-1 and TRBJ1-1; the match to TRBD1 covers 12 bases. This CDR3 is built from 15 residues. Germline V gives CDR1 SGHRS, CDR2 YFSETQ. J lost 6 bases, V lost 4 bases, and 7 bases had no gene match. CDR3 in DNA: TGCGCCAGCAGCACCGGGACAGGGGGCTGGGCTGAAGCTTTCTTT. Its translation: CASSTGTGGWAEAFF. The whole variable domain, remainder taken from reference TRBV5-1 and TRBJ1-1, is KAGVTQTPRYLIKTRGQQVTLSCSPISGHRSVSWYQQTPGQGLQFLFEYFSETQRNKGNFPGRFSGRQFSNSRSEMNVSTLELGDSALYLCASSTGTGGWAEAFFGQGTRLTVV.

This clone was seen a few times. V and J are TRBV6-1 and TRBJ1-5, with D hard to call. Trimming removed 0 bases from V and 2 bases from J, with 14 bases in between. The CDR3 has 17 amino acids. Germline V CDR1 and CDR2: MNHNS, SASEGT. The CDR3 sequence: CASSEARVYQGNQPQHF. In DNA, the CDR3 is TGTGCCAGCAGTGAAGCACGGGTCTACCAAGGCAATCAGCCCCAGCATTTT.

The chain joins TRBV19 to TRBJ1-1; TRBD1 matches at 9 bases. Trimming at V came to 6 bases and at J to 1 base, leaving 6 bases not matched to a gene. The length of the CDR3 is 15 residues. Germline lookup yields CDR1 LNHDA and CDR2 SQIVND (reference sequence). CDR3 sequence reads: CASRDRGPTNTEAFF. The CDR3, as DNA: TGTGCCAGTAGGGACAGGGGACCCACGAACACTGAAGCTTTCTTT.

The rearrangement joins TRBV6-1 to TRBJ2-3, with D hard to call. The CDR3 loop spans 14 amino acids. In germline, CDR1 is MNHNS, CDR2 SASEGT. V lost 6 bases and J lost 0, with 10 bases in between. The CDR3 DNA follows: TGTGCCAGCAGGGCGACAATAAGCACAGATACGCAGTATTTT. The encoded protein is CASRATISTDTQYF.

The sample holds a few counts of this clone. The rearrangement links TRBV4-1 to TRBJ2-4; 13 bases fit TRBD2. The CDR3 is made up of 17 amino acids. Germline V CDR1 and CDR2: MGHRA, YSYEKL. J was trimmed by 3 bases and V by 0 bases; bases with no gene match: 2. CDR3 coding DNA: TGCGCCAGCAGCCAAGATAGGACTAGCGGGAGCAAAAACATTCAGTACTTC. It is translated as CASSQDRTSGSKNIQYF.

This clone came up once. This chain uses TRBV11-2 with TRBJ2-7; 13 nucleotides line up with TRBD2. V lost 0 bases, J lost 0 bases, and 2 bases stayed unmatched. The CDR3 is 17 amino acids. Germline V gene sequence: CDR1 SGHAT, CDR2 FQNNGV. The chain's CDR3 is CASSLERTSGSSYEQYF. The DNA for the CDR3 is TGTGCCAGCAGCTTAGAGAGGACTAGCGGGAGCTCCTACGAGCAGTACTTC.

In this sample, this clone turned up a few times. The V call is TRBV28, the J call TRBJ2-1, with 10 nucleotides matching TRBD2. The CDR3 spans 17 residues. Trimming took 2 bases from V and 9 from J; bases not matched to a gene: 13. The germline gives CDR1 MDHEN, CDR2 SYDVKM. The CDR3 spells CASSLTAAGGLPGEQFF. The DNA of the CDR3 is TGTGCCAGCAGTTTAACGGCAGCGGGAGGGTTGCCGGGTGAGCAGTTCTTC.

V and J are TRBV18 and TRBJ1-1; perhaps TRBD1 as D (6 bases). The germline V gene encodes CDR1 KGHSH and CDR2 LQKENI. V was shortened by 2 bases and J by 6 bases, with 19 bases between the two germline ends. The CDR3 covers 16 residues. CDR3 coding DNA: TGTGCCAGCTCACCAATCGGGGGGGCACGAAAAGCTGAAGCTTTCTTT. It translates to CASSPIGGARKAEAFF.

The chain carries TRBV6-6 and TRBJ1-5; 9 bases match TRBD1. This CDR3 spans 14 amino acids. Germline trimming cut 6 bases from V and 4 bases from J; bases unmatched to any gene: 4. Germline V lookup: CDR1 MNHNY, CDR2 SVGAGI (reference sequence). The CDR3, as DNA: TGTGCCAGCAGCTTCGGGACAGGGAATCAGCCCCAGCATTTT. It specifies CASSFGTGNQPQHF.

Only a few counts were recorded for this clone. The V call is TRBV4-2, the J call TRBJ1-5, with a weak D call TRBD1 (5 bases). Germline CDR1 is LGHNA and CDR2 is YNFKEQ. The V end was cut by 5 bases, the J end by 1 base, with 9 bases between. CDR3 length equals 14 residues. This CDR3 is CASSGGASNQPQHF. CDR3 DNA sequence: TGTGCCAGCAGCGGCGGGGCCAGCAATCAGCCCCAGCATTTT.

The table lists this clone with many counts. The chain uses TRBV4-2 and TRBJ2-7; the match to TRBD1 covers 10 bases. The CDR3 is made up of 16 amino acids. The V and J ends lost 0 bases and 5 bases, in that order; junction bases with no gene match: 7. Per the germline V gene, CDR1 is LGHNA and CDR2 is YNFKEQ. The CDR3 loop reads CASSQDPDRGLDEQYF. Here the CDR3 DNA reads TGTGCCAGCAGCCAAGATCCAGACAGGGGGCTGGACGAGCAGTACTTC.

In this sample, this clone turned up once. V is TRBV5-4 and J is TRBJ2-7; 9 bases align to TRBD1. The ends lost 0 bases at V and 4 bases at J; junction bases unmatched: 5. Germline V gene data show CDR1 as SGHNT and CDR2 as YYREEE (reference sequence). This CDR3 is 15 amino acids long. This CDR3 is CASSLAGTGKYEQYF. DNA for the CDR3: TGTGCCAGCAGCTTGGCCGGGACAGGGAAGTACGAGCAGTACTTC.

This clone has more than one count but fewer than ten. V and J are TRBV30 and TRBJ1-2; a weak D match, TRBD1 (5 bases). Germline V CDR1 and CDR2: GTSNPN, SVGIG (reference sequence). V lost 0 bases and J 10 bases, leaving 15 bases between the germline ends. This CDR3 contains 13 residues. The CDR3 loop reads CAWSVRPGKYYTF. For the CDR3, the DNA is TGTGCCTGGAGTGTACGTCCAGGGAAGTACTACACCTTC.

The chain links TRBV27 to TRBJ1-2; possibly TRBD1 for D (5 bases). V was shortened by 6 bases and J by 6 bases, with 14 bases between the two germline ends. The CDR3 extends over 13 amino acids. Per the germline V gene, CDR1 is MNHEY and CDR2 is SMNVEV (reference sequence). Written as DNA, the CDR3 is TGTGCCAGCAGGAGGGGACTTTGGGATGGCTACACCTTC. It codes for CASRRGLWDGYTF.

The chain joins TRBV10-3 to TRBJ2-6; 9 nucleotides align to TRBD2. Per germline, CDR1 ENHRY and CDR2 SYGVKD. V lost 0 bases, J lost 1 base, and 7 bases stayed unmatched. The CDR3 runs to 19 residues. The DNA of the CDR3 is TGTGCCATCAGTGAGTCGGGGGGGACTAGCTTGTCTGGGGCCAACGTCCTGACTTTC. This gives the protein CAISESGGTSLSGANVLTF.

V usage is TRBV6-1 and J usage is TRBJ1-2, with a weak D call TRBD1 (5 bases). Germline V gene data show CDR1 as MNHNS and CDR2 as SASEGT. The V gene lost 4 bases and the J gene lost 8 bases, with 11 bases spanning the gap. This CDR3 is built from 12 residues. CDR3 DNA: TGTGCCAGCAGTGGGACATCTAAGGGCTACACCTTC. Translation: CASSGTSKGYTF.

This clone has more than one count but fewer than ten. The chain carries TRBV5-1 and TRBJ1-2; tentatively, D is TRBD1 (5 bases). The CDR3 contains 12 residues. The ends were cut back, 4 bases at V and 8 bases at J, with 12 bases in the middle. Germline loops: CDR1 SGHRS, CDR2 YFSETQ. CDR3 coding DNA: TGCGCCAGCAGCGGGGCGGGGTCCGGCTACACCTTC. Protein: CASSGAGSGYTF.

Only a few counts were recorded for this clone. The V gene is TRBV7-9, the J gene TRBJ2-2; perhaps TRBD2 as D (6 bases). This CDR3 comprises 19 residues. V lost 0 bases and J 1 base, leaving 18 bases between the germline ends. The germline CDR1 and CDR2 sequences are SEHNR and FQNEAQ (reference sequence). Here the CDR3 DNA reads TGTGCCAGCAGCTTAGCTACAAACTTCGGGACTCGGAACACCGGGGAGCTGTTTTTT. Its translation is CASSLATNFGTRNTGELFF.

The chain uses TRBV6-4 and TRBJ1-2; 7 bases align to TRBD1. The CDR3 length is 13 residues. The V segment lost 11 bases and the J segment 1 base; nucleotides outside the gene matches: 7. CDR1 is MRHNA, CDR2 SNTAGT, per germline. CDR3 sequence reads: CARTTGLNYGYTF. In DNA form, the CDR3 reads TGTGCCCGGACGACAGGGCTTAACTATGGCTACACCTTC.